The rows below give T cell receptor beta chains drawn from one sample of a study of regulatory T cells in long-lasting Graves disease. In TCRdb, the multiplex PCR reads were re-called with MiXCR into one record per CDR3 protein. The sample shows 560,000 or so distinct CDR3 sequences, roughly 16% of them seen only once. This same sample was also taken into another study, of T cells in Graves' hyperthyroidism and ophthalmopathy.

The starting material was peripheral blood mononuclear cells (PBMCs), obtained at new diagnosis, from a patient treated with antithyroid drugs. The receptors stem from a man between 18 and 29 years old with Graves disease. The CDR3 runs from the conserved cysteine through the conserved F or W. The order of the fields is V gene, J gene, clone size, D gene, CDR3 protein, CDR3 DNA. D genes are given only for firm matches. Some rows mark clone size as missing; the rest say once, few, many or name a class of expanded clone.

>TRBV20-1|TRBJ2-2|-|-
CSARTLGTGELFF
TGCAGTGCTAGAACATTGGGGACCGGGGAGCTGTTTTTT
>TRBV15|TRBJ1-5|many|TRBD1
CATSRGTGGNQPQHF
TGTGCCACCAGCCGCGGGACAGGGGGCAATCAGCCCCAGCATTTT
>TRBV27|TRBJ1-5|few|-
CASSLSSGFQPQHF
TGTGCCAGCAGTTTATCGTCGGGGTTCCAGCCCCAGCATTTT
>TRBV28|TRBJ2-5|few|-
CASSHTSGVYF
TGTGCCAGCAGCCATACCTCCGGAGTGTACTTC
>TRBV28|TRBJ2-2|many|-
CASSLTGRNTGELFF
TGTGCCAGCAGTTTAACAGGACGGAACACCGGGGAGCTGTTTTTT
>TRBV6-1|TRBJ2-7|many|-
CASGPRQSSYEQYF
TGTGCCAGCGGGCCCCGACAGAGCTCCTACGAGCAGTACTTC
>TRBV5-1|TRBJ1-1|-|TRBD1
CASSLQGSRMNTEAFF
TGCGCCAGCAGCTTACAGGGGTCGAGAATGAACACTGAAGCTTTCTTT
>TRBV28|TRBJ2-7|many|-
CASSLRAGVSYEQYF
TGTGCCAGCAGCCTCCGCGCAGGGGTTAGCTACGAGCAGTACTTC
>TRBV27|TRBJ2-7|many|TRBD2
CATAWMVAGVLREQYF
TGTGCCACCGCGTGGATGGTAGCGGGAGTATTGCGCGAGCAGTACTTC
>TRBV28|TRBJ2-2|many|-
CATLWREGGELFF
TGTGCCACTTTATGGAGGGAAGGCGGGGAGCTGTTTTTT
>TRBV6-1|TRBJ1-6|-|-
CASRQWTDIYLRNSPLHF
TGTGCCAGCAGGCAATGGACAGATATTTACCTGAGGAATTCACCCCTCCACTTT
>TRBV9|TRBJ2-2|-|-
CASSATGHNTGELFF
TGTGCCAGCAGCGCCACCGGACACAACACCGGGGAGCTGTTTTTT
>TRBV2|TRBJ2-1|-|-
CASSGRGRGYNEQFF
TGTGCCAGCAGCGGCCGGGGGCGCGGCTACAATGAGCAGTTCTTC
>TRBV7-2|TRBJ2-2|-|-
CASSLGGGALTGELFF
TGTGCCAGCAGCTTGGGAGGGGGCGCCTTAACCGGGGAGCTGTTTTTT
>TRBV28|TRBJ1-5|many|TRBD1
CASGGDRVLLGNQPQHF
TGTGCCAGCGGGGGGGACAGGGTCCTCCTAGGCAATCAGCCCCAGCATTTT
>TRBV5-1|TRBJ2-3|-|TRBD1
CASSLDREDTQYF
TGCGCCAGCAGTCTAGACAGGGAGGATACGCAGTATTTT
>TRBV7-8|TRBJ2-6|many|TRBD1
CASSPGQRLSGANVLTF
TGTGCCAGCAGCCCGGGACAGAGACTCTCTGGGGCCAACGTCCTGACTTTC
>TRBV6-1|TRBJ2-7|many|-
CASSPNRFYEQYF
TGTGCCAGCAGTCCGAACAGGTTTTACGAGCAGTACTTC
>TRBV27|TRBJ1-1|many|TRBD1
CASSGTGPLNTEAFF
TGTGCCAGCAGTGGGACAGGGCCCTTGAACACTGAAGCTTTCTTT
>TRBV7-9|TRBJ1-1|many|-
CASSLQGMNTEAFF
TGTGCCAGCAGCTTACAGGGGATGAACACTGAAGCTTTCTTT
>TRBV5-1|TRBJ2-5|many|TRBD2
CASSLGRLAGGRRETQYF
TGTGCCAGCAGCTTAGGCCGGCTCGCTGGCGGGAGACGGGAGACCCAGTACTTC
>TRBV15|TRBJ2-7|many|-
CATSRDWQGRNEQYF
TGTGCCACCAGCAGAGATTGGCAGGGGAGGAACGAGCAGTACTTC
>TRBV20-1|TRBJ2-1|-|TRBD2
CSARAGLAGVYEQFF
TGCAGTGCTAGAGCCGGGCTAGCGGGAGTATATGAGCAGTTCTTC
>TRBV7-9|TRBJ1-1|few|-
CASSLEFNPDGMNTEAFF
TGTGCCAGCAGCCTCGAATTTAACCCCGACGGAATGAACACTGAAGCTTTCTTT
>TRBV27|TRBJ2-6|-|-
CASSLTLGANVLTF
TGTGCCAGCAGCCTCACCCTTGGGGCCAACGTCCTGACTTTC
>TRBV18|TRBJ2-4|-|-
CASSPRGISNIQYF
TGTGCCAGCTCACCGCGGGGCATCAGCAACATTCAGTACTTC
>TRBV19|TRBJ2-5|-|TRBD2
CASSFTVGLGIETQYF
TGTGCCAGTAGTTTCACTGTAGGACTAGGAATAGAGACCCAGTACTTC
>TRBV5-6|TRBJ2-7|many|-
CASSLGTFGEQYF
TGTGCCAGCAGCTTAGGAACATTCGGGGAGCAGTACTTC
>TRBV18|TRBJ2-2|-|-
CASSDEQGLNTGELFF
TGTGCCAGCTCAGACGAGCAGGGCCTCAACACCGGGGAGCTGTTTTTT
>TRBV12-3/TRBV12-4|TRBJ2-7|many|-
CASSLALRSPTLDEQYF
TGTGCCAGCAGTTTAGCGCTTAGGTCCCCCACGTTGGACGAGCAGTACTTC
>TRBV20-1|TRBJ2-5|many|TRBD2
CSAPRAKREGRKTQYF
TGCAGTGCTCCTCGGGCCAAGCGGGAGGGCCGGAAGACCCAGTACTTC
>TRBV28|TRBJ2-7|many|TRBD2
CASSPGDYRPTKTPYEQYF
TGTGCCAGCAGTCCCGGGGACTATAGACCAACCAAAACTCCCTACGAGCAGTACTTC
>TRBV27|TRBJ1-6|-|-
CASSQPGASPLHF
TGTGCCAGCAGTCAACCAGGGGCTTCACCCCTCCACTTT
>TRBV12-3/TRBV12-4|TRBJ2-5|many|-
CASSAPLGEDREETQYF
TGTGCCAGCAGCGCACCCCTGGGGGAGGACCGAGAAGAGACCCAGTACTTC
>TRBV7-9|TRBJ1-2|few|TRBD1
CASSPLDRVYGYTF
TGTGCCAGCAGCCCCCTCGACAGGGTCTACGGCTACACCTTC
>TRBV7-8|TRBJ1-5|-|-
CASSSTITSSSSNQPQHF
TGTGCCAGCAGCTCGACCATCACATCGTCTAGCAGCAATCAGCCCCAGCATTTT
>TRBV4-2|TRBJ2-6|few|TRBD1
CASSQGTGDSGANVLTF
TGTGCCAGCAGCCAAGGGACAGGGGACTCTGGGGCCAACGTCCTGACTTTC
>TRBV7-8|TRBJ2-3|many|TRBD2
CASSPQREGRIDTQYF
TGTGCCAGCAGCCCCCAGCGGGAGGGCCGTATCGATACGCAGTATTTT
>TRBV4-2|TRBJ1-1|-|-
CASSHYDSVNTEAFF
TGTGCCAGCAGCCACTACGACAGTGTCAACACTGAAGCTTTCTTT
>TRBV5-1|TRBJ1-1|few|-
CASSSAAAMETEAFF
TGCGCCAGCAGCTCTGCAGCCGCCATGGAGACTGAAGCTTTCTTT
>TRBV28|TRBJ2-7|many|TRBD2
CASRIAGGPGEQYF
TGTGCCAGTCGCATAGCGGGAGGGCCGGGCGAGCAGTACTTC